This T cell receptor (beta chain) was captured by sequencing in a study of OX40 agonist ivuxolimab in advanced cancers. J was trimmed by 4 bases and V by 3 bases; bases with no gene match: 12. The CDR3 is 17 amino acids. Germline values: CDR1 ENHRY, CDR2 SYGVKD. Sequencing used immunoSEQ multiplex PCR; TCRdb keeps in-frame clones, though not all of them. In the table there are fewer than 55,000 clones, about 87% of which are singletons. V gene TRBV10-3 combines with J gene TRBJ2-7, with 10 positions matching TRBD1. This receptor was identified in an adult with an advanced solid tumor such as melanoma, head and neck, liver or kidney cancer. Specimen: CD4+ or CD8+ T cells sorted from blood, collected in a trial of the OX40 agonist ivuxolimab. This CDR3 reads CAISERDRGFNRYEQYF. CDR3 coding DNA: TGTGCCATCAGTGAACGGGACAGGGGATTTAATAGGTACGAGCAGTACTTC.